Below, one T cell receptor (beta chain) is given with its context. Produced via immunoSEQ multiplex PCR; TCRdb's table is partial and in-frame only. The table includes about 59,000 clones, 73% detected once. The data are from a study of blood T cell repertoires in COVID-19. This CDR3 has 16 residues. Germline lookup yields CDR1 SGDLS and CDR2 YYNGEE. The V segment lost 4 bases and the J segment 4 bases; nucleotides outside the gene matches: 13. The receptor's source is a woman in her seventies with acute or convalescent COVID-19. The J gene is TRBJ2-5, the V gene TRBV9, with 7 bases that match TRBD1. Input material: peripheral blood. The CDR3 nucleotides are TGTGCCAGCAGCCCTACCCCCAGGGGGAGCGGAGAGACCCAGTACTTC. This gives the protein CASSPTPRGSGETQYF. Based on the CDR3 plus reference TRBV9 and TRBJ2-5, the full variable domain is DSGVTQTPKHLITATGQRVTLRCSPRSGDLSVYWYQQSLDQGLQFLIQYYNGEERAKGNILERFSAQQFPDLHSELNLSSLELGDSALYFCASSPTPRGSGETQYFGPGTRLLVL.